The source of this T cell receptor beta chain is a study of shared clonotypes between healthy human individuals. Produced via immunoSEQ multiplex PCR; TCRdb's table is partial and in-frame only. This table has about a million clones, around 77% appearing once. Study outcomes and limitations: On the whole, naive subsets had larger estimated richness than memory subsets had.

A note on this clone: The antigen remains undetermined.

From germline, CDR1 is ENHRY and CDR2 SYGVKD. After removal of 6 bases from V and 4 bases from J, the junction contained 8 bases not matched to a gene. This CDR3 comprises 16 residues. The source of this sequence is a man between 18 and 35 years old in good health. Some clones in this sample may be carry-over from other donors' samples. The J gene is TRBJ2-2, the V gene TRBV10-3, with TRBD2 matching 10 bases. The specimen sequenced was memory CD4+ T cells from PBMCs. Indicated subset: CD45RA-negative fraction. CDR3 DNA: TGTGCCATCAGAGCACCCGGGACTAGCGCCACCGGGGAGCTGTTTTTT. This codes for CAIRAPGTSATGELFF.